This T cell receptor beta chain emerged from a study of cytomegalovirus exposure and HLA in healthy donors. V dropped 4 bases and J dropped 3 bases, with 13 bases sitting between them. The CDR3 loop spans 15 amino acids. Germline V gives CDR1 MNHEY, CDR2 SVGAGI. This clone is a singleton in its sample. Assay used: immunoSEQ multiplex PCR; TCRdb lists only in-frame clones, some missing. The sample records some 320,000 clones, around 90% being singletons. Separate from the roughly 720-subject first cohort, the 120-subject validation cohort was the one that the donors belonged to. The origin of this receptor is a woman between 25 and 40 years old in good health and CMV-seropositive. Sequencing was carried out using PBMCs. V usage is TRBV6-5 and J usage is TRBJ1-5; D is unclear. The CDR3 bases are TGTGCCAGCAGTTCCGCCGGTGGCTCCAATCAGCCCCAGCATTTT. It specifies CASSSAGGSNQPQHF.